Below are 30 T cell receptor beta chains sequenced from a single sample in a study of T cell changes during pregnancy in multiple sclerosis. The repertoire was sequenced with immunoSEQ multiplex PCR; TCRdb's copy has only in-frame clones and lacks some. The sample lists tens of thousands of clones; roughly 91% were seen once. Sequencing was performed on CD8+ T cells from peripheral blood mononuclear cells, taken in the third trimester of pregnancy. Receptors were obtained from a female donor with multiple sclerosis, enrolled in a pregnancy study.

This chain links TRBV7-8 with TRBJ2-7; D possibly corresponds to TRBD2 (6 bases). In germline, CDR1 is SGHVS, CDR2 FQNEAQ. Trimming shortened V by 5 bases and J by 7 bases, and 12 bases separated the two germline ends. This CDR3 comprises 12 residues. CDR3 in amino acids: CASSPGSGEQYF. CDR3 sequence (DNA): TGTGCCAGCAGCCCGGGAAGCGGGGAGCAGTACTTC. The full variable domain, its missing parts supplied by reference TRBV7-8 and TRBJ2-7, is GAGVSQSPRYKVAKRGQDVALRCDPISGHVSLFWYQQALGQGPEFLTYFQNEAQLDKSGLPSDRFFAERPEGSVSTLKIQRTQQEDSAVYLCASSPGSGEQYFGPGTRLTVT.

This clone has a single count. J is TRBJ1-4 and V is TRBV7-6, with D possibly matching TRBD1 (6 bases). Between the trimmed V and J ends, which lost 3 bases and 3 bases, there was a span of 8 bases. Germline CDR1 SGHVS, CDR2 FNYEAQ. The CDR3 is made up of 14 amino acids. The CDR3 nucleotides read TGTGCCAGCAGCTTGGGGGCATCTAATGAAAAACTGTTTTTT. This sequence encodes CASSLGASNEKLFF.

This rearrangement joins TRBV18 to TRBJ1-1, with 9 bases that match TRBD1. The CDR3 covers 15 residues. Germline CDR1 reads KGHSH; CDR2 reads LQKENI. J was trimmed by 5 bases and V by 1 base; bases with no gene match: 5. The CDR3 nucleotides are TGTGCCAGCTCACCACGGGACAGGGCAGGGACTGAAGCTTTCTTT. Encoded protein: CASSPRDRAGTEAFF.

This chain links TRBV4-2 with TRBJ2-3, with TRBD2 identical over 9 bases. CDR1 is LGHNA and CDR2 is YNFKEQ in the germline V gene. The V and J ends lost 6 bases and 3 bases, in that order; junction bases with no gene match: 7. This CDR3 is 15 amino acids long. This chain's CDR3 is CASSRGGGGTDTQYF. Written as DNA, the CDR3 is TGTGCCAGCAGTCGTGGCGGGGGGGGTACAGATACGCAGTATTTT.

This chain connects TRBV27 to TRBJ2-7; 12 bases agree with TRBD2. CDR1 is MNHEY, CDR2 SMNVEV, per germline (reference sequence). This CDR3 has 15 amino acids. The trim removed 2 bases at V and 2 bases at J, leaving 1 base unmatched. For the CDR3, the DNA is TGTGCCAGCAGTTTACTAGCGGGAGGGCCCTACGAGCAGTACTTC. It specifies CASSLLAGGPYEQYF.

J is TRBJ2-2 and V is TRBV5-1; possible D gene TRBD1, 6 bases. The CDR3 has 17 residues. Germline CDR1 SGHRS, CDR2 YFSETQ. The V end lost 0 bases, the J end lost 4 bases, and 16 bases lay between the germline ends. The CDR3, as DNA: TGCGCCAGCAGCTTGGCAGGAGACAGGTTGGTCACCGGGGAGCTGTTTTTT. It yields the protein CASSLAGDRLVTGELFF. Looking up the rest from reference TRBV5-1 and TRBJ2-2 gives the full variable domain: KAGVTQTPRYLIKTRGQQVTLSCSPISGHRSVSWYQQTPGQGLQFLFEYFSETQRNKGNFPGRFSGRQFSNSRSEMNVSTLELGDSALYLCASSLAGDRLVTGELFFGEGSRLTVL.

CDR3 sequence (DNA): TGTGCCAGCAGACCAGACAGTTCCTACGAGCAGTACTTC. This encodes CASRPDSSYEQYF. The chain carries TRBV28 and TRBJ2-7; TRBD1 might be the D (5 bases). This CDR3 spans 13 amino acids. V lost 6 bases, J lost 1 base, and 10 bases lay in between. CDR1 and CDR2 from the germline V gene are MDHEN and SYDVKM.

V and J are TRBV9 and TRBJ1-4; 8 bases are a match to TRBD1. Trimming removed 4 bases from V and 8 bases from J; junction bases left unmatched: 13. The germline V gene encodes CDR1 SGDLS and CDR2 YYNGEE. The CDR3 is made up of 16 amino acids. The CDR3 nucleotides are TGTGCCAGCAGCCCGGGACAGGCGGGGATGGCGGAAAAACTGTTTTTT. Its translation is CASSPGQAGMAEKLFF.

The chain links TRBV7-9 to TRBJ2-3, with 7 bases lining up with TRBD1. This CDR3 is built from 14 residues. V gave up 4 bases and J gave up 2 bases; unmatched junction bases: 3. CDR1 SEHNR and CDR2 FQNEAQ come from the germline V gene (reference sequence). CDR3 sequence reads: CASSWDSTTDTQYF. The CDR3 nucleotides are TGTGCCAGCAGCTGGGACAGCACCACAGATACGCAGTATTTT. The full variable domain, with the rest looked up from reference TRBV7-9 and TRBJ2-3, is DTGVSQNPRHKITKRGQNVTFRCDPISEHNRLYWYRQTLGQGPEFLTYFQNEAQLEKSRLLSDRFSAERPKGSFSTLEIQRTEQGDSAMYLCASSWDSTTDTQYFGPGTRLTVL.

The V gene is TRBV27, the J gene TRBJ2-7, with a tentative D call TRBD1 (6 bases). The CDR3 contains 13 residues. V dropped 2 bases and J dropped 4 bases, with 9 bases sitting between them. The V gene's germline CDR1 is MNHEY and CDR2 SMNVEV (reference sequence). The CDR3 DNA reads as TGTGCCAGCAGTTTAGGGGGCTCGTACGAGCAGTACTTC. This translates into CASSLGGSYEQYF.

This rearrangement joins TRBV2 to TRBJ2-1; 8 bases agree with TRBD2. Germline V CDR1 and CDR2: SNHLY, FYNNEI. The ends lost 6 bases at V and 8 bases at J; junction bases unmatched: 15. The CDR3 loop spans 16 amino acids. CDR3 amino acids: CASSLGIGRARDEQFF. CDR3 bases: TGTGCCAGCAGCCTAGGTATCGGGAGGGCACGAGATGAGCAGTTCTTC.

J is TRBJ2-1 and V is TRBV29-1, with 8 positions matching TRBD2. The CDR3 is made up of 16 amino acids. V dropped 2 bases and J dropped 2; count of bases not matched to a gene: 8. CDR1 and CDR2 (germline): SQVTM, ANQGSEA. The CDR3 bases are TGCAGCGTTGAATCCGTCCGAGCGGGGGCCTACAATGAGCAGTTCTTC. Its protein product is CSVESVRAGAYNEQFF.

The V call is TRBV5-1, the J call TRBJ2-7, with D maybe TRBD2 (6 bases). Germline-derived CDR1 and CDR2 are SGHRS and YFSETQ. The CDR3 has 14 residues. The V end was cut by 1 base, the J end by 6 bases, with 14 bases between. The CDR3 nucleotides are TGCGCCAGCAGCTTGTACGGCGGGATGGGCGAGCAGTACTTC. Its translation: CASSLYGGMGEQYF. The whole variable domain, remainder taken from reference TRBV5-1 and TRBJ2-7, is KAGVTQTPRYLIKTRGQQVTLSCSPISGHRSVSWYQQTPGQGLQFLFEYFSETQRNKGNFPGRFSGRQFSNSRSEMNVSTLELGDSALYLCASSLYGGMGEQYFGPGTRLTVT.

V usage is TRBV10-3 and J usage is TRBJ2-1; 7 nucleotides match TRBD2. The CDR3 runs to 15 residues. After removal of 4 bases from V and 1 base from J, the junction contained 4 bases not matched to a gene. Germline CDR1 is ENHRY and CDR2 is SYGVKD. The CDR3, as DNA: TGTGCCATCAGTGGCGGGGGAGGGTCCTACAATGAGCAGTTCTTC. Protein sequence: CAISGGGGSYNEQFF.

V is TRBV27 and J is TRBJ1-2; 11 nucleotides match TRBD1. Germline-derived CDR1 and CDR2 are MNHEY and SMNVEV (reference sequence). This CDR3 spans 15 amino acids. V dropped 4 bases and J dropped 3; count of bases not matched to a gene: 4. The CDR3 DNA follows: TGTGCCAGCAGTTGGACAGGGGGCTGGGACTATGGCTACACCTTC. The encoded protein is CASSWTGGWDYGYTF.

The chain uses TRBV12-5 and TRBJ2-3, with D possibly matching TRBD2 (6 bases). The CDR3 runs 17 residues. V dropped 7 bases and J dropped 0 bases, with 20 bases sitting between them. Germline values: CDR1 LGHNT, CDR2 FRNRAP. Here the CDR3 DNA reads TGTGCTAGTGAATTCGACCCTCGCGGGGCTAGCACAGATACGCAGTATTTT. Its protein product is CASEFDPRGASTDTQYF.

The chain employs TRBV27 and TRBJ1-2; no firm D call. CDR1 is MNHEY and CDR2 is SMNVEV in the germline V gene (reference sequence). The V end was cut by 4 bases, the J end by 7 bases, with 16 bases between. The CDR3 consists of 14 residues. The CDR3 region has the DNA TGTGCCAGCAGTTACGGAGCCCCCAATCCTGGCTACACCTTC. Its translation is CASSYGAPNPGYTF.

J is TRBJ2-3 and V is TRBV30; tentatively, D is TRBD1 (5 bases). There are 15 residues in the CDR3. Germline assignment: CDR1 GTSNPN and CDR2 SVGIG (reference sequence). V lost 0 bases, J lost 3 bases, and 13 bases lay in between. The CDR3 protein is CAWSVQGLGTDTQYF. CDR3 sequence (DNA): TGTGCCTGGAGTGTGCAGGGTCTAGGGACAGATACGCAGTATTTT. The variable domain in full, completed from reference TRBV30 and TRBJ2-3, reads SQTIHQWPATLVQPVGSPLSLECTVEGTSNPNLYWYRQAAGRGLQLLFYSVGIGQISSEVPQNLSASRPQDRQFILSSKKLLLSDSGFYLCAWSVQGLGTDTQYFGPGTRLTVL.

V usage is TRBV7-9 and J usage is TRBJ2-3; TRBD2 is a possible D gene (6 bases). From germline, CDR1 is SEHNR and CDR2 FQNEAQ (reference sequence). Trimming took 11 bases from V and 0 from J, leaving 18 bases between them. This CDR3 has 15 amino acids. In nucleotides, the CDR3 is TGTGCCGCCCTACCACTACTAGCTAGCACAGATACGCAGTATTTT. Translating gives CAALPLLASTDTQYF.

The rearrangement joins TRBV5-1 to TRBJ2-2, with 7 bases aligning to TRBD1. Germline lookup yields CDR1 SGHRS and CDR2 YFSETQ. The CDR3 consists of 17 residues. With 0 bases clipped from V and 6 bases from J, the junction kept 11 bases outside the gene matches. CDR3 loop: CASSLVLTGMSSGELFF. Here the CDR3 DNA reads TGCGCCAGCAGCTTGGTATTGACAGGGATGTCGTCCGGGGAGCTGTTTTTT. The whole variable domain, filled in from reference TRBV5-1 and TRBJ2-2, reads KAGVTQTPRYLIKTRGQQVTLSCSPISGHRSVSWYQQTPGQGLQFLFEYFSETQRNKGNFPGRFSGRQFSNSRSEMNVSTLELGDSALYLCASSLVLTGMSSGELFFGEGSRLTVL.

V and J are TRBV15 and TRBJ2-6; 10 bases are a match to TRBD1. There are 14 residues in the CDR3. The trim removed 5 bases at V and 9 bases at J, leaving 4 bases unmatched. The V gene's germline CDR1 is LNHNV and CDR2 YYDKDF (reference sequence). The CDR3, as DNA: TGTGCCACCAGCGGGGGACAGGGGAACAACGTCCTGACTTTC. Amino acid sequence: CATSGGQGNNVLTF.

The chain uses TRBV7-2 and TRBJ2-1, with 11 bases matching TRBD2. V was clipped by 5 bases and J by 4 bases; unmatched bases: 4. The CDR3 has 15 amino acids. CDR1 is SGHTA and CDR2 is FQGNSA in the germline V gene. This chain's CDR3 is CASSPGLAVYNEQFF. As DNA, the CDR3 is TGTGCCAGCAGCCCGGGACTAGCGGTTTACAATGAGCAGTTCTTC.

V and J are TRBV5-4 and TRBJ2-5; the D gene is possibly TRBD2 (6 bases). In germline, CDR1 is SGHNT, CDR2 YYREEE (reference sequence). The CDR3 is made up of 14 amino acids. Trimming removed 5 bases from V and 3 bases from J, with 14 bases in between. This CDR3 reads CASSPNPGEETQYF. Here the CDR3 DNA reads TGTGCCAGCAGTCCCAATCCGGGAGAAGAGACCCAGTACTTC.

V and J are TRBV2 and TRBJ1-1; weak D call: TRBD1 (6 bases). CDR3 size: 14 residues. Germline CDR1 reads SNHLY; CDR2 reads FYNNEI. V was pared by 6 bases and J by 5 bases, with 16 bases between. The CDR3 region has the DNA TGTGCCAGCAGGAGGGGGGGGCAGGGTACTGAAGCTTTCTTT. Amino acid sequence: CASRRGGQGTEAFF.

V is TRBV9 and J is TRBJ1-2; 8 nucleotides match TRBD1. CDR1 SGDLS and CDR2 YYNGEE come from the germline V gene. The trim removed 0 bases at V and 4 bases at J, leaving 11 bases unmatched. CDR3 length equals 17 residues. The CDR3 bases are TGTGCCAGCAGCGTAGGACAGGGGAAAGAGGCTTTCTATGGCTACACCTTC. Amino acids: CASSVGQGKEAFYGYTF.

This chain uses TRBV4-2 with TRBJ2-3, with 11 bases that match TRBD2. CDR1 is LGHNA and CDR2 is YNFKEQ in the germline V gene. This CDR3 is built from 16 residues. Trimming cost V 1 base and J 6 bases; bases outside gene matches: 6. CDR3 region: CASSQVFSGGADTQYF. For the CDR3, the DNA is TGTGCCAGCAGCCAAGTGTTTAGCGGGGGGGCCGATACGCAGTATTTT.

This chain connects TRBV27 to TRBJ1-1, with 7 bases that match TRBD1. Germline CDR1 MNHEY, CDR2 SMNVEV (reference sequence). There are 13 residues in the CDR3. The trim removed 3 bases at V and 6 bases at J, leaving 4 bases unmatched. CDR3 sequence reads: CASSLTGLSEAFF. Here the CDR3 DNA reads TGTGCCAGCAGTTTGACAGGGCTTTCTGAAGCTTTCTTT.

The CDR3 loop is CASSPPQGYEQYF. CDR3 DNA sequence: TGTGCCAGCAGCCCCCCACAGGGTTACGAGCAGTACTTC. This chain connects TRBV7-9 to TRBJ2-7; D possibly corresponds to TRBD1 (6 bases). The V end was cut by 5 bases, the J end by 4 bases, with 12 bases between. The CDR3 has 13 residues. Germline loops: CDR1 SEHNR, CDR2 FQNEAQ (reference sequence). Looking up the rest from reference TRBV7-9 and TRBJ2-7 gives the full variable domain: DTGVSQNPRHKITKRGQNVTFRCDPISEHNRLYWYRQTLGQGPEFLTYFQNEAQLEKSRLLSDRFSAERPKGSFSTLEIQRTEQGDSAMYLCASSPPQGYEQYFGPGTRLTVT.

The rearrangement links TRBV30 to TRBJ2-7, with D perhaps matching TRBD1 (6 bases). CDR3 length equals 13 residues. The ends were cut back, 5 bases at V and 1 base at J, with 12 bases in the middle. From germline, CDR1 is GTSNPN and CDR2 SVGIG (reference sequence). The CDR3: CAWDQTGSYEQYF. The CDR3, as DNA: TGTGCCTGGGACCAAACAGGGTCCTACGAGCAGTACTTC. Combining the CDR3 with reference TRBV30 and TRBJ2-7 gives the whole variable domain SQTIHQWPATLVQPVGSPLSLECTVEGTSNPNLYWYRQAAGRGLQLLFYSVGIGQISSEVPQNLSASRPQDRQFILSSKKLLLSDSGFYLCAWDQTGSYEQYFGPGTRLTVT.

J is TRBJ2-2 and V is TRBV27, with TRBD1 matching 9 bases. The ends lost 7 bases at V and 8 bases at J; junction bases unmatched: 8. CDR3 length: 14 residues. Germline values: CDR1 MNHEY, CDR2 SMNVEV (reference sequence). CDR3 coding DNA: TGTGCCAGCACCTCAGGGACAGGGCTGGGGGAGCTGTTTTTT. Translation: CASTSGTGLGELFF.